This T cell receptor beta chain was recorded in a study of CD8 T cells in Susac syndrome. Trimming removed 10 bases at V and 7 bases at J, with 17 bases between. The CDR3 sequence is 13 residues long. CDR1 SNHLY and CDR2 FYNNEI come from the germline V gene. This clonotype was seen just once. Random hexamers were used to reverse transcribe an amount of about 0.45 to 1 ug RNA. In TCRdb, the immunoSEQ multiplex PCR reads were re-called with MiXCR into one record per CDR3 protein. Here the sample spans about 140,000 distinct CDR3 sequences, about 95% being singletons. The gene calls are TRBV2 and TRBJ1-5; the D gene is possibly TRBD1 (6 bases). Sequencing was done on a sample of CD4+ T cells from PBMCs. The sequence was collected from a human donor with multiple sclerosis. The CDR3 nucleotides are TGTGCCACTGGGTTACAGGGAGGCCAGCCCCAGCATTTT. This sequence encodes CATGLQGGQPQHF.